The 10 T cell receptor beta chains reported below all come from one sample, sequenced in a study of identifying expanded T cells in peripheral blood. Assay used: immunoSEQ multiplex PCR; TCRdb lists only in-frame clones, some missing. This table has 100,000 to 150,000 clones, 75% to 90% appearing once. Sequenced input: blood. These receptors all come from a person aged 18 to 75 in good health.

The CDR3 DNA reads as TGTGCCAGCAGTCCCCTGACAGGGCGGGAGACCCAGTACTTC. Protein sequence: CASSPLTGRETQYF. J is TRBJ2-5 and V is TRBV2, with TRBD1 matching 7 bases. Per the germline V gene, CDR1 is SNHLY and CDR2 is FYNNEI. The V gene end was trimmed by 5 bases and the J gene end by 5 bases; junction bases not matched to a gene: 8. CDR3 length equals 14 residues.

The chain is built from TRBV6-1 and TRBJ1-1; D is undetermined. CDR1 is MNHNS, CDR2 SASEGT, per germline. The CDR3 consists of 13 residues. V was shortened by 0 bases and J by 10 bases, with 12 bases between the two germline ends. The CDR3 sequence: CASSEALAVTAFF. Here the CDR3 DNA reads TGTGCCAGCAGTGAAGCTTTAGCCGTAACAGCTTTCTTT.

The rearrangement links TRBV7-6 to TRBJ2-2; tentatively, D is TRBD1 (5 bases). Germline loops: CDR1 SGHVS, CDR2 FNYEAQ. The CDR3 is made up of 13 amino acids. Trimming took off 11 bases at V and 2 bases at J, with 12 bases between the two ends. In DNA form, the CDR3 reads TGTGCCTCAGCTAGGGGAAACACCGGGGAGCTGTTTTTT. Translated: CASARGNTGELFF.

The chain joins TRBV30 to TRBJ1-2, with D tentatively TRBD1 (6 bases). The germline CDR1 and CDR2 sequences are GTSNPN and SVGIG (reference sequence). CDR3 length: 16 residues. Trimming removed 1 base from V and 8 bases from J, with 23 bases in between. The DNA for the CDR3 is TGTGCCTGGAGTGGGGGGCCTGCCCCCCAACTCAGGGGCTACACCTTC. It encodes CAWSGGPAPQLRGYTF.

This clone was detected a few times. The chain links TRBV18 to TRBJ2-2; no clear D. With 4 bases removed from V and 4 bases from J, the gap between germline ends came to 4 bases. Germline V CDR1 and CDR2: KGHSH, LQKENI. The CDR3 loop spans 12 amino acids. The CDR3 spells CASSLATGELFF. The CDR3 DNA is TGTGCCAGCTCACTGGCCACCGGGGAGCTGTTTTTT.

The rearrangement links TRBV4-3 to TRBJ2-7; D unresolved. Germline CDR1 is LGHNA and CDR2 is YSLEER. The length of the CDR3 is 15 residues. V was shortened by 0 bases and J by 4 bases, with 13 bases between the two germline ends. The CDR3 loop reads CASSQDFGTVYEQYF. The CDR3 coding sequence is TGCGCCAGCAGCCAAGATTTCGGCACCGTATACGAGCAGTACTTC.

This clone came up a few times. Written as DNA, the CDR3 is TGTGCCAGCAGTTACTCGTCGTCAGGGGGCTACACTGAAGCTTTCTTT. It specifies CASSYSSSGGYTEAFF. The chain uses TRBV6-5 and TRBJ1-1, with TRBD1 identical over 8 bases. Germline CDR1 is MNHEY and CDR2 is SVGAGI. The trim removed 0 bases at V and 3 bases at J, leaving 6 bases unmatched. The CDR3 extends over 16 amino acids.

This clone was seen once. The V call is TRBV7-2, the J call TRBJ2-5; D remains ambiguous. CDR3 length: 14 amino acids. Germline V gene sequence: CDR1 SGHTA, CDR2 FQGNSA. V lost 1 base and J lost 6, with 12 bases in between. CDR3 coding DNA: TGTGCCAGCAGCTTAGTGGGCGGCACCCAGACCCAGTACTTC. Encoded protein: CASSLVGGTQTQYF.

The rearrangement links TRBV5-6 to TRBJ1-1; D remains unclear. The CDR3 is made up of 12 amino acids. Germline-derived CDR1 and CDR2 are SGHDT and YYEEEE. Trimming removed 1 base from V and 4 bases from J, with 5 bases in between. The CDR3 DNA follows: TGTGCCAGCAGCTTGTACAGCACTGAAGCTTTCTTT. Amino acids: CASSLYSTEAFF.

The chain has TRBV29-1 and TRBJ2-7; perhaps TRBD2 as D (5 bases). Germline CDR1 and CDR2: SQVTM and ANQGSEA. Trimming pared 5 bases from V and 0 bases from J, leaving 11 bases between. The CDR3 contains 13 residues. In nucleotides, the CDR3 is TGCAGCGTTTTCCAGGACTTCTCCTACGAGCAGTACTTC. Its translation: CSVFQDFSYEQYF.